The 26 T cell receptor beta chains in this list originate from one sample, sequenced in a study of beta chain features in type 1 diabetes. Sequencing targeted expressed TCRB transcripts, as all isolated RNA had been reverse transcribed. Profiling relied on immunoSEQ multiplex PCR, and the TCRdb table lists in-frame clones only, not all of them. The sample includes about 240,000 clones, roughly 30% of them seen just once. Material for sequencing was central memory CD4+ T cells from blood. The receptor set was obtained from a young man in good health.

The V call is TRBV18, the J call TRBJ1-5; 8 nucleotides align to TRBD1. After removal of 6 bases from V and 1 base from J, the junction contained 8 bases not matched to a gene. This CDR3 is built from 16 residues. From germline, CDR1 is KGHSH and CDR2 LQKENI. The chain's CDR3 is CASSHGGQGSNQPQHF. CDR3 sequence (DNA): TGTGCCAGCTCCCACGGAGGACAGGGCAGCAATCAGCCCCAGCATTTT. Using reference TRBV18 and TRBJ1-5 for the parts outside the CDR3, the full variable domain is NAGVMQNPRHLVRRRGQEARLRCSPMKGHSHVYWYRQLPEEGLKFMVYLQKENIIDESGMPKERFSAEFPKEGPSILRIQQVVRGDSAAYFCASSHGGQGSNQPQHFGDGTRLSIL.

This chain connects TRBV7-9 to TRBJ1-1; 8 positions agree with TRBD1. The length of the CDR3 is 16 residues. Germline CDR1 and CDR2: SEHNR and FQNEAQ (reference sequence). The CDR3 protein is CAADTRQGKANTEAFF. The DNA for the CDR3 is TGTGCTGCCGATACCAGACAGGGGAAGGCGAACACTGAAGCTTTCTTT. The complete variable domain, with remaining parts taken from reference TRBV7-9 and TRBJ1-1, reads DTGVSQNPRHKITKRGQNVTFRCDPISEHNRLYWYRQTLGQGPEFLTYFQNEAQLEKSRLLSDRFSAERPKGSFSTLEIQRTEQGDSAMYLCAADTRQGKANTEAFFGQGTRLTVV.

The gene calls are TRBV28 and TRBJ2-6; TRBD2 might be the D (5 bases). Germline V CDR1 and CDR2: MDHEN, SYDVKM. V was clipped by 5 bases and J by 5 bases, with 22 bases between them. This CDR3 is 18 amino acids long. Here the CDR3 DNA reads TGTGCCAGCAGTGTGACGGGAACCCCACTTCGAAGGGCCAACGTCCTGACTTTC. Translation gives CASSVTGTPLRRANVLTF.

The rearrangement links TRBV7-2 to TRBJ1-5; perhaps TRBD1 as D (6 bases). CDR1 SGHTA and CDR2 FQGNSA come from the germline V gene. The V gene lost 2 bases and the J gene lost 1 base, with 12 bases spanning the gap. The CDR3 is 16 residues long. For the CDR3, the DNA is TGTGCCAGCAGCTTAACACCGACAGGAAGCAATCAGCCCCAGCATTTT. Residues: CASSLTPTGSNQPQHF.

The chain has TRBV2 and TRBJ1-5; D ambiguous. V was cut by 2 bases and J by 5 bases, with 10 bases left in between. The V gene's germline CDR1 is SNHLY and CDR2 FYNNEI. This CDR3 comprises 14 residues. CDR3 sequence (DNA): TGTGCCAGCAGTGAATGGGTCGGCGATCAGCCCCAGCATTTT. It translates to CASSEWVGDQPQHF.

The chain employs TRBV30 and TRBJ2-5; maybe TRBD2 (5 bases). The germline gives CDR1 GTSNPN, CDR2 SVGIG (reference sequence). V was shortened by 1 base and J by 5 bases, with 11 bases between the two germline ends. CDR3 size: 13 residues. The CDR3 region is CAWSGGARETQYF. CDR3 in DNA: TGTGCCTGGAGTGGGGGAGCGAGGGAGACCCAGTACTTC.

There are a few counts of this clone. Other DNA sequences of this sample code for an identical CDR3. This chain joins TRBV18 and TRBJ2-5, with D perhaps matching TRBD1 (5 bases). V shed 2 bases and J shed 2 bases, with 9 bases lying between them. Germline V gene sequence: CDR1 KGHSH, CDR2 LQKENI. This CDR3 comprises 14 residues. In DNA form, the CDR3 reads TGTGCCAGCTCACCAGGGGCGACGCAAGAGACCCAGTACTTC. Translated, it gives CASSPGATQETQYF.

The chain carries TRBV6-6 and TRBJ2-3; D is undetermined. This CDR3 has 13 residues. V lost 2 bases, J lost 4 bases, and 7 bases lay in between. CDR1 and CDR2 (germline): MNHNY, SVGAGI (reference sequence). The CDR3 sequence is CASSYRRPDTQYF. In DNA form, the CDR3 reads TGTGCCAGCAGTTACCGCAGGCCAGATACGCAGTATTTT.

The V call is TRBV28, the J call TRBJ2-4; D call uncertain. V dropped 2 bases and J dropped 1 base, with 6 bases sitting between them. This CDR3 region has 14 residues. Germline values: CDR1 MDHEN, CDR2 SYDVKM. The CDR3 region is CASSLGQAKNIQYF. DNA of the CDR3: TGTGCCAGCAGTTTAGGGCAGGCCAAAAACATTCAGTACTTC.

This clone was seen only a few times. The V call is TRBV29-1, the J call TRBJ2-5; D might be TRBD1 (6 bases). The length of the CDR3 is 15 residues. Trimming shortened V by 1 base and J by 2 bases, and 14 bases separated the two germline ends. Germline loops: CDR1 SQVTM, CDR2 ANQGSEA. Here the CDR3 reads CSVEGRWTVQETQYF. The CDR3 region has the DNA TGCAGCGTTGAAGGTAGATGGACAGTACAAGAGACCCAGTACTTC.

The CDR3 DNA sequence: TGTGCCTGGAGTGTACTAGGGACTAGCGCCTACAATGAGCAGTTCTTC. As protein: CAWSVLGTSAYNEQFF. The chain combines TRBV30 with TRBJ2-1, with 10 bases matching TRBD2. J gave up 2 bases and V 0 bases, and 4 bases lay outside the gene matches. CDR1 and CDR2 (germline): GTSNPN, SVGIG (reference sequence). This CDR3 has 16 amino acids.

Here the CDR3 reads CASSNGETQYF. In DNA, the CDR3 is TGTGCCAGCAGCAATGGAGAGACCCAGTACTTC. This chain links TRBV7-2 with TRBJ2-5; no clear D. Germline V gene lookup returns CDR1 SGHTA and CDR2 FQGNSA. The CDR3 covers 11 residues. Trimming took 5 bases from V and 4 from J, leaving 5 bases between them.

The chain carries TRBV7-2 and TRBJ1-1; D is unclear. The CDR3 extends over 13 amino acids. V lost 1 base to trimming and J lost 5 bases, with 8 bases between them. Germline loops: CDR1 SGHTA, CDR2 FQGNSA. The CDR3 loop reads CASSLEMGTEAFF. CDR3 nucleotides: TGTGCCAGCAGCTTAGAGATGGGTACTGAAGCTTTCTTT.

V and J are TRBV28 and TRBJ2-7; weak D call: TRBD1 (6 bases). The CDR3 covers 13 residues. CDR1 is MDHEN and CDR2 is SYDVKM in the germline V gene. V lost 11 bases, J lost 0 bases, and 14 bases lay in between. CDR3 in DNA: TGTGCCTCAGTCGGGACACCCTCCTACGAGCAGTACTTC. Translating it yields CASVGTPSYEQYF.

CDR3 sequence reads: CASSDWDEQYF. The CDR3 nucleotides read TGTGCCAGCAGTGACTGGGACGAGCAGTACTTC. The rearrangement joins TRBV2 to TRBJ2-7; no firm D call. There are 11 residues in the CDR3. V lost 3 bases to trimming and J lost 5 bases, with 5 bases between them. CDR1 and CDR2 (germline): SNHLY, FYNNEI.

This clone was counted between two and nine times. This chain links TRBV4-2 with TRBJ2-1, with 11 bases that match TRBD2. The J segment lost 3 bases and the V segment lost 4 bases, leaving 5 bases of the junction unmatched. This CDR3 spans 16 amino acids. Germline V gives CDR1 LGHNA, CDR2 YNFKEQ. CDR3 protein: CASSRTTSGDYNEQFF. As DNA, the CDR3 is TGTGCCAGCAGCCGCACGACTAGCGGGGACTACAATGAGCAGTTCTTC.

This clone is labeled as medium-sized. The chain recombines TRBV2 with TRBJ2-1; D may be TRBD2 (6 bases). V shed 3 bases and J shed 10 bases, with 16 bases lying between them. Looked up from germline, CDR1 is SNHLY and CDR2 is FYNNEI. The CDR3 runs to 14 residues. The CDR3 nucleotides are TGTGCCAGCAGTGAGGGGACTGAATCGAGCGAGCAGTTCTTC. It encodes CASSEGTESSEQFF.

This sequence joins TRBV25-1 and TRBJ2-5; no definite D call. The CDR3 extends over 13 amino acids. Trimming removed 1 base at V and 4 bases at J, with 7 bases between. Per the germline V gene, CDR1 is MGHDK and CDR2 is SYGVNS. CDR3 DNA sequence: TGTGCCAGCAGTGAATTCGAGATAGAGACCCAGTACTTC. Its translation: CASSEFEIETQYF.

This clone has only a few counts. The chain is built from TRBV7-2 and TRBJ2-7, with 10 bases matching TRBD1. V dropped 4 bases and J dropped 6; count of bases not matched to a gene: 3. This CDR3 region has 13 residues. The germline gives CDR1 SGHTA, CDR2 FQGNSA. The DNA of the CDR3 is TGTGCCAGCAGCTCGACAGGGGGCAGCGAGCAGTACTTC. It codes for CASSSTGGSEQYF.

This clone occurred a few times. V is TRBV6-5 and J is TRBJ2-7, with D possibly TRBD1 on 6 matching bases. Germline V lookup: CDR1 MNHEY, CDR2 SVGAGI. V shed 6 bases and J shed 3 bases, with 18 bases lying between them. The length of the CDR3 is 15 residues. Here the CDR3 DNA reads TGTGCCAGCAGATCACAGAAACAGGGTGTCTACGAGCAGTACTTC. Its protein is CASRSQKQGVYEQYF.

This clone was counted a few times. The chain recombines TRBV18 with TRBJ2-3; the D is unclear. Between the trimmed V and J ends, which lost 2 bases and 6 bases, there was a span of 9 bases. The CDR3 runs to 13 residues. From germline, CDR1 is KGHSH and CDR2 LQKENI. CDR3 in amino acids: CASSPAPGDTQYF. CDR3 bases: TGTGCCAGCTCACCAGCCCCCGGCGATACGCAGTATTTT.

The sample holds a few counts of this clone. The chain recombines TRBV29-1 with TRBJ2-3; 9 bases fit TRBD2. From germline, CDR1 is SQVTM and CDR2 ANQGSEA. The CDR3 spans 14 residues. The V gene end was trimmed by 6 bases and the J gene end by 6 bases; junction bases not matched to a gene: 10. DNA for the CDR3: TGCAGCGTCCCCCTAGCGGGGAGAGACGATACGCAGTATTTT. As protein: CSVPLAGRDDTQYF.

The rearrangement joins TRBV30 to TRBJ2-7; D perhaps matches TRBD1 (5 bases). The length of the CDR3 is 16 residues. The V end was cut by 0 bases, the J end by 2 bases, with 17 bases between. The V gene's germline CDR1 is GTSNPN and CDR2 SVGIG (reference sequence). The CDR3 coding sequence is TGTGCCTGGAGTGTTTCCCGGACAAACGACCCCTACGAGCAGTACTTC. Encoded protein: CAWSVSRTNDPYEQYF.

CDR3 sequence (DNA): TGTGCCTGGAGTGAGGTAAACTACGAGCAGTACTTC. Translation gives CAWSEVNYEQYF. The rearrangement links TRBV30 to TRBJ2-7; D unclear. Deletions cut 1 base from V and 3 bases from J, with 7 bases between. Germline lookup yields CDR1 GTSNPN and CDR2 SVGIG (reference sequence). This CDR3 contains 12 residues.

This clone appeared a few times. DNA for the CDR3: TGTGCCAGCAGCTATGGGACTAGCGGGACAGATACGCAGTATTTT. This translates into CASSYGTSGTDTQYF. V usage is TRBV7-9 and J usage is TRBJ2-3, with 12 bases identical to TRBD2. Germline-derived CDR1 and CDR2 are SEHNR and FQNEAQ (reference sequence). The CDR3 contains 15 residues. The V gene end was trimmed by 4 bases and the J gene end by 3 bases; junction bases not matched to a gene: 2.

Comment on this clone: Additional DNA sequences in this sample encode the identical CDR3. V gene TRBV28 combines with J gene TRBJ2-3; D tentatively reads TRBD1 or TRBD2 (5 bases each). Between the trimmed V and J ends, which lost 2 bases and 4 bases, there was a span of 13 bases. Germline V gives CDR1 MDHEN, CDR2 SYDVKM. The CDR3 runs to 15 residues. CDR3 residues: CASSLLGPPADTQYF. CDR3 bases: TGTGCCAGCAGTTTACTGGGACCCCCGGCAGATACGCAGTATTTT. Using reference TRBV28 and TRBJ2-3 for the parts outside the CDR3, the full variable domain is DVKVTQSSRYLVKRTGEKVFLECVQDMDHENMFWYRQDPGLGLRLIYFSYDVKMKEKGDIPEGYSVSREKKERFSLILESASTNQTSMYLCASSLLGPPADTQYFGPGTRLTVL.